The 4 T cell receptor beta chains below were found in one sample sequenced in a study of Ad26.COV2.S vaccination and SARS-CoV-2 variants. Specified treatment: approximately 18 received Ad26.COV2.S at low or high dose, single or two shots; 5 received placebo; per-sample allocation not given. Samples were taken on day 63 after the first vaccine or placebo injection. Sequenced by immunoSEQ multiplex PCR; TCRdb stores in-frame clones only, minus some. This table holds about 480,000 clones, around 88% found once. The sample consisted of peripheral blood, taken in a trial of Ad26.COV2.S vaccine versus placebo. The receptor source for this set is a person aged 18-60 years who received the Ad26.COV2.S COVID-19 vaccine or a placebo.

This chain uses TRBV2 with TRBJ1-2; D gene unclear. Germline CDR1 is SNHLY and CDR2 is FYNNEI. V lost 7 bases to trimming and J lost 4 bases, with 13 bases between them. This CDR3 has 13 residues. The CDR3 nucleotides read TGTGCCAGCACCTTAACAACATTCTATGGCTACACCTTC. Translation gives CASTLTTFYGYTF.

The rearrangement uses TRBV29-1 and TRBJ2-1; D gene unclear. The CDR3 contains 11 residues. V was cut by 6 bases and J by 2 bases, with 5 bases left in between. CDR1 is SQVTM, CDR2 ANQGSEA, per germline. CDR3: CSVGPYNEQFF. CDR3 nucleotides: TGCAGCGTCGGACCCTACAATGAGCAGTTCTTC.

The chain joins TRBV12-3 or TRBV12-4 to TRBJ2-7; TRBD1 matches 8 bases. V was clipped by 0 bases and J by 5 bases; unmatched bases: 0. The CDR3 has 13 residues. CDR3 DNA sequence: TGTGCCAGCAGTTTAGCGACAGGGGACGAGCAGTACTTC. Its translation: CASSLATGDEQYF.

The V gene is TRBV27, the J gene TRBJ2-5, with D perhaps matching TRBD1 or TRBD2 (6 bases each). The germline gives CDR1 MNHEY, CDR2 SMNVEV (reference sequence). Trimming removed 4 bases from V and 5 bases from J, with 14 bases in between. CDR3 length equals 14 residues. The CDR3 region is CASSSWGAGETQYF. The CDR3 DNA reads as TGTGCCAGCAGTTCTTGGGGGGCCGGGGAGACCCAGTACTTC.